This T cell receptor beta chain stems from a study of HIV-infected patients and healthy controls. Study summary: In 14 of 16 patients, CD4 counts climbed slightly after three months but remained subnormal.

This CDR3 spans 16 amino acids. The V end was cut by 2 bases, the J end by 3 bases, with 16 bases between. Germline assignment: CDR1 MDHEN and CDR2 SYDVKM. The repertoire came from unfractionated whole blood and reflected all unsorted peripheral T cells. This clonotype has a count of ten or more. The target antigen is unknown. Findings and caveats of the study: During therapy, HIV-associated CDR3s fell significantly in frequency, while CMV-associated CDR3s did not change significantly. Healthy controls carried many MAIT alpha-chain CDR3s, while HIV+ repertoires had few.

Reverse transcription used around 500 ng RNA and constant-region primers for alpha and beta. Using multiplexing indices, alpha and beta chain libraries were generated apart by chain-specific third strand synthesis. A 5' RACE adapter with a random hexamer and the SP2 primer site was joined to cDNA. One entry per CDR3 protein results from TCRdb running MiXCR on the 5' RACE reads. Here the sample spans several thousand distinct CDR3 sequences, 9.3% being singletons. The sequence was collected from an adult with HIV infection. The chain links TRBV28 to TRBJ1-1, with no clear D. Sample: blood, taken before antiretroviral therapy. CDR3 sequence reads: CASSLGGLLLYTEAFF. CDR3 DNA sequence: TGTGCCAGCAGTTTAGGCGGACTTCTATTATACACTGAAGCTTTCTTT.